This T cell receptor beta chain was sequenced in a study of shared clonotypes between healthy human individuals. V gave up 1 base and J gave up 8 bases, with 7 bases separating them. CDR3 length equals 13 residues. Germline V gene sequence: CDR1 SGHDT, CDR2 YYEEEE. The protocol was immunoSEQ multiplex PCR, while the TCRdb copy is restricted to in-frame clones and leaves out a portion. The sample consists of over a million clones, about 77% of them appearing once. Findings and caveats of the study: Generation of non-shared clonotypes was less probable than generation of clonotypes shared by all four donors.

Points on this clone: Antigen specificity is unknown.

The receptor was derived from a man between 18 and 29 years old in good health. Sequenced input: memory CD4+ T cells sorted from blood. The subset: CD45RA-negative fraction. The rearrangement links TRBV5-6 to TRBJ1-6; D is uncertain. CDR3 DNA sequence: TGTGCCAGCAGCTTGTATATGGATTCACCCCTCCACTTT. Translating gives CASSLYMDSPLHF.